The rows below give T cell receptor beta chains drawn from one sample of a study of cytomegalovirus exposure and HLA in healthy donors. TCRdb's table, derived via immunoSEQ multiplex PCR, lists solely in-frame clones and lacks some. Among roughly 110,000 clones listed, 82% were seen once. The specimen sequenced was PBMCs. The receptors come from a woman aged 18-29 years in good health and CMV-seronegative. CDR3s include the opening cysteine and the closing phenylalanine or tryptophan. Not all rows give a size; the values are once, few, many and, for expanded clones, a class.

. | TRBV27 | CASSRTGTYEQYF
once | TRBV11-3 | CASSLKRGVGELFF
. | TRBV5-4 | CASSFGGPRYNEQFF
. | TRBV19 | CASRAGTSVETQYF
. | TRBV29-1 | CSARDRDNSPLHF
. | TRBV18 | CASSRSGLTSNTEAFF
. | TRBV19 | CASTMGQNTGELFF
. | TRBV5-8 | CASTLGGVNEKLFF
. | TRBV27 | CASSQGASYGYTF
. | TRBV9 | CASSAVMAGEKLFF
few | TRBV4-3 | CASSRDRGRTEAFF
. | TRBV7-9 | CASSGGQGVAFF
. | TRBV5-8 | CASSLRQIYGYTF
. | TRBV4-1 | CASSLSGRADNEQFF
. | TRBV28 | CASSLRDRRFYEQYF
. | TRBV5-1 | CASSLAGTRDNEQFF
. | TRBV28 | CASSFGGKSPGELFF
. | TRBV6-6 | CASSLTGGHNYGYTF
. | TRBV30 | CAWSIQYGYTF
. | TRBV29-1 | CSAAKTGPNDGYTF
. | TRBV6-1 | CASSEGQGGIGTQYF
once | TRBV7-2 | CASSLAGASTGIDF
few | TRBV19 | CASSMGAGDLETQYF
. | TRBV7-2 | CASSLAASASTDTQYF
. | TRBV28 | CASSLTLSNQPQHF
. | TRBV28 | CASSFRGTNEKLFF
. | TRBV29-1 | CSVAPWNTEAFF
. | TRBV6-1 | CASSEGQGAFF
. | TRBV28 | CASSLGENEKLFF
. | TRBV5-1 | CASSVTSASSYEQYF
. | TRBV7-6 | CASSLVQGEGYTF
. | TRBV27 | CASSFRENTEAFF
. | TRBV18 | CASSPAQGTNTGELFF
. | TRBV11-3 | CASSLTGQGAPGYGYTF
. | TRBV19 | CASSLRTSGGTDTQYF
. | TRBV6-1 | CASSGTSGRGNEQYF
. | TRBV28 | CATTLGGPDTDTQYF